Listed below are T cell receptor beta chains from one sample, sequenced in a study of beta chain features in type 1 diabetes. Some clones are missing from TCRdb's copy, which holds only in-frame ones; the method was immunoSEQ multiplex PCR. Here the sample spans 250,000 to 300,000 clones, less than 30% being singletons. Input material: naive CD4+ T cells from blood. All receptors come from a woman younger than 45 with type 1 diabetes. The CDR3 runs from the conserved cysteine through the conserved F or W. Fields, in order: CDR3 DNA, CDR3 protein, V gene, D gene, J gene, clone size. D genes are given only for firm matches. Some rows mark clone size as missing; the rest say once, few, many or name a class of expanded clone.

TGCAGCGTCGATTTCAATACAGGGGTGAGAGGCTACACCTTC	CSVDFNTGVRGYTF	TRBV29-1	TRBD1	TRBJ1-2	few
TGCGCCAGCAGCCCAGGTCAGCCGCAAGAGACCCAGTACTTC	CASSPGQPQETQYF	TRBV5-1	-	TRBJ2-5	-
TGCAGCGTTGAAGATCGGGGACTAGCGTGGAATGAGCAGTTCTTC	CSVEDRGLAWNEQFF	TRBV29-1	TRBD2	TRBJ2-1	few
TGTGCCAGCAGCTTATCTGCAGGCGACTATGGCTACACCTTC	CASSLSAGDYGYTF	TRBV7-3	-	TRBJ1-2	-
TGTGCCTGGATAGCGGACAAAACGACGAACACCGGGGAGCTGTTTTTT	CAWIADKTTNTGELFF	TRBV30	-	TRBJ2-2	few
TGCGCCAGCAGCCAAGATCAGACAGTTCACACCTACGAGCAGTACTTC	CASSQDQTVHTYEQYF	TRBV4-1	-	TRBJ2-7	few
TGTGCCAGCAGTTTAGGGACAGGGGCCTACGAGCAGTACTTC	CASSLGTGAYEQYF	TRBV28	TRBD1	TRBJ2-7	-
TGTGCCTGGAGTACCGCTACTAGCGGGAGCTCCTACAATGAGCAGTTCTTC	CAWSTATSGSSYNEQFF	TRBV30	TRBD2	TRBJ2-1	-
TGTGCCAGCAGCTTAGGACAGGCGAGAACTGAAGCTTTCTTT	CASSLGQARTEAFF	TRBV11-2	-	TRBJ1-1	-
TGTGCCTGGGCGGGACAGCACTACAATGAGCAGTTCTTC	CAWAGQHYNEQFF	TRBV30	-	TRBJ2-1	-
TGTGCCTGGACCCCGGGACAGTTCTACGAGCAGTACTTC	CAWTPGQFYEQYF	TRBV30	TRBD1	TRBJ2-7	-
TGTGCCACCAAGATGATAGGGGCGGACGAGCAGTACTTC	CATKMIGADEQYF	TRBV25-1	-	TRBJ2-7	-
TGTGCCAGCAGCGCCGCGGGAGAGTATGGAAACCGGCACTTC	CASSAAGEYGNRHF	TRBV9	TRBD2	TRBJ2-7	-
TGTGCTTGGAGTCACGGGACAGGGTACACTGAAGCTTTCTTT	CAWSHGTGYTEAFF	TRBV30	TRBD1	TRBJ1-1	-
TGCGCCAGCAGCTCCGACAGGGGACCGCTCACCTTC	CASSSDRGPLTF	TRBV5-1	TRBD1	TRBJ1-2	-
TGTGCCAGCTCACCGGACAGAGAGACCCAGTACTTC	CASSPDRETQYF	TRBV18	-	TRBJ2-5	-
TGTGCCTGGAGTGTAGGGTGGGGGCTGCCCTACAATGAGCAGTTCTTC	CAWSVGWGLPYNEQFF	TRBV30	-	TRBJ2-1	-
TGTGCCAGCAGTTCGAGCGGGAGGGCCTACAATGAGCAGTTCTTC	CASSSSGRAYNEQFF	TRBV5-4	TRBD2	TRBJ2-1	few
TGTGCCAGCAGGGAAGCCTGGGACAGGGAAGGAAGCACTGAAGCTTTCTTT	CASREAWDREGSTEAFF	TRBV6-1	TRBD1	TRBJ1-1	once
TGTGCCAGCAGCTCTAGTGCGGGGCGCACCTACCCCTACGAGCAGTACTTC	CASSSSAGRTYPYEQYF	TRBV9	-	TRBJ2-7	-
TGTGCCAGCAGTCGGGGGGCCGGGAGCTCCTACAATGAGCAGTTCTTC	CASSRGAGSSYNEQFF	TRBV11-2	-	TRBJ2-1	-
TGTGCCAGCAGCAAGGAGGGGCAGGGTGGCGCAGATACGCAGTATTTT	CASSKEGQGGADTQYF	TRBV9	-	TRBJ2-3	few
TGTGCCAGCAGTTTACCAGCGGGAGTCAATGAGCAGTTCTTC	CASSLPAGVNEQFF	TRBV28	TRBD2	TRBJ2-1	-
TGTGCCAGTCTAGACGGCGTGAACACTGAAGCTTTCTTT	CASLDGVNTEAFF	TRBV6-5	-	TRBJ1-1	few
TGCGCCAGCAGCCATTCGGTGGCCGGGAAACTCGATGAGACCCAGTACTTC	CASSHSVAGKLDETQYF	TRBV4-1	-	TRBJ2-5	-
TGCGCCAGCAGCCAAGCCCGAGGGATGGGCTACGAGCAGTACTTC	CASSQARGMGYEQYF	TRBV4-1	-	TRBJ2-7	-
TGTGCCAGCAGTTTGGGCCAGTCGGCTTTCTTT	CASSLGQSAFF	TRBV6-5	-	TRBJ1-1	-
TGTGCCAGCTCACCCCGCGGGACGGATGAGCAGTACTTC	CASSPRGTDEQYF	TRBV18	-	TRBJ2-7	few
TGTGCCTGGAGTGTAGATTGGGCAGGACTTAACTATGGCTACACCTTC	CAWSVDWAGLNYGYTF	TRBV30	-	TRBJ1-2	-
TGTGCCTGGAGTGTGAGTCACCCCGGGGACGGGGAGCTGTTTTTT	CAWSVSHPGDGELFF	TRBV30	-	TRBJ2-2	-
TGTGCCAGCAGCTTAAGGACTAACTCCTACGAGCAGTACTTC	CASSLRTNSYEQYF	TRBV7-2	-	TRBJ2-7	-
TGTGCCAGCAGCTCTATAGGTGGACAGGTATACACCTTC	CASSSIGGQVYTF	TRBV9	TRBD1	TRBJ1-2	-
TGCAGCGTTGTGAGGCCCCTGTGGAACACTGAAGCTTTCTTT	CSVVRPLWNTEAFF	TRBV29-1	-	TRBJ1-1	-
TGCGCCAGCAGCGGAGGGACTAGCGGGAAACACAATGAGCAGTTCTTC	CASSGGTSGKHNEQFF	TRBV5-1	TRBD2	TRBJ2-1	few
TGTGCCAGCAGCCTGCGGGACGCAGATACGCAGTATTTT	CASSLRDADTQYF	TRBV27	-	TRBJ2-3	-
TGTGCCAGCAGCCAAGAAGCGTCAGGGTTGGGTGAAGCTTTCTTT	CASSQEASGLGEAFF	TRBV4-2	-	TRBJ1-1	-
TGTGCCTGGAGTGCTATAACGGGGACTAGCCCCACAGATACGCAGTATTTT	CAWSAITGTSPTDTQYF	TRBV30	TRBD2	TRBJ2-3	-
TGCGCCAGCAGCTTAACAGCCTCTGGGGCCAACGTCCTGACTTTC	CASSLTASGANVLTF	TRBV5-1	-	TRBJ2-6	-
TGCGCCAGCAGCTTCGAGAGCGAGCAGTACTTC	CASSFESEQYF	TRBV5-1	-	TRBJ2-7	-
TGTGCCAGCAGTGAGTCGGTCTGGAACACCGGGGAGCTGTTTTTT	CASSESVWNTGELFF	TRBV6-4	-	TRBJ2-2	-
TGCGCCAGCAGCTTGGAGGCAGGGATGGTCTACGAGCAGTACTTC	CASSLEAGMVYEQYF	TRBV5-1	-	TRBJ2-7	few
TGTGCCTGGAGTCCGACTAGTTATGACATTCAGTACTTC	CAWSPTSYDIQYF	TRBV30	-	TRBJ2-4	few
TGTGCCAGCAGCCCCCGAAGGGGAGGGCCTGACTCCTACAATGAGCAGTTCTTC	CASSPRRGGPDSYNEQFF	TRBV11-3	TRBD2	TRBJ2-1	-
TGTGCCAGCAGCTTCGGGAACCAAGAGACCCAGTACTTC	CASSFGNQETQYF	TRBV5-4	-	TRBJ2-5	-
TGCGCCAGCAGCTTCGGGACAGCTTACGAGCAGTACTTC	CASSFGTAYEQYF	TRBV5-1	TRBD1	TRBJ2-7	-
TGCGCCAGCAGCTTGGTGGGGGCGGCCACTAATGAAAAACTGTTTTTT	CASSLVGAATNEKLFF	TRBV5-1	-	TRBJ1-4	few
TGTGCCTGGAGTGTACACGGGGGCTATGGCTACACCTTC	CAWSVHGGYGYTF	TRBV30	-	TRBJ1-2	once
TGTGCCAGTAGTAACGGGGAAGCCGGGGAGCTGTTTTTT	CASSNGEAGELFF	TRBV19	-	TRBJ2-2	few
TGTGCCAGCAGGACAGGGGTTGGGAACTACAATGAGCAGTTCTTC	CASRTGVGNYNEQFF	TRBV27	TRBD1	TRBJ2-1	few
TGTGCCAGCAGTTACACCAGCGGCAACTACAATGAGCAGTTCTTC	CASSYTSGNYNEQFF	TRBV9	-	TRBJ2-1	-
TGTGCCAGCAGCGATAGACATGGTCAGGGGGCTGTGGAGACCCAGTACTTC	CASSDRHGQGAVETQYF	TRBV7-8	TRBD1	TRBJ2-5	-
TGTGCCAGCAGTTTCGGACTAGCGGGAACAGATACGCAGTATTTT	CASSFGLAGTDTQYF	TRBV27	TRBD2	TRBJ2-3	-
TGTGCCAGCAGCCTTCGGGACAGCCTCCCAGATACGCAGTATTTT	CASSLRDSLPDTQYF	TRBV9	TRBD1	TRBJ2-3	few
TGTGCCAGCAGTTACGAGGTCGGGGAGACCCAGTACTTC	CASSYEVGETQYF	TRBV6-5	-	TRBJ2-5	-
TGTGCCACCAGCAGAGCGGCGACAGGGATCTACGAGCAGTACTTC	CATSRAATGIYEQYF	TRBV15	TRBD1	TRBJ2-7	few
TGCGCCAGCAGCCAAGATGCCACTAGCGCCTACAATGAGCAGTTCTTC	CASSQDATSAYNEQFF	TRBV4-1	TRBD2	TRBJ2-1	few
TGTGCCAGCAGCGAGGGGAGGGACACTGAAGCTTTCTTT	CASSEGRDTEAFF	TRBV7-3	-	TRBJ1-1	-
TGCGCCAGCAGCTTCGGCGGGAGAGACACCTACGAGCAGTACTTC	CASSFGGRDTYEQYF	TRBV5-1	TRBD2	TRBJ2-7	-
TGTGCCTGGAGCGTGCTAGCGGGAGGCTATGAGCAGTTCTTC	CAWSVLAGGYEQFF	TRBV30	TRBD2	TRBJ2-1	few
TGTGCCAGCAGCTTAGCAGTATTAGACTCCTACAATGAGCAGTTCTTC	CASSLAVLDSYNEQFF	TRBV7-9	-	TRBJ2-1	-